This T cell receptor (beta chain) was captured by sequencing in a study of response to subunit inactivated influenza vaccine (dated by TCRdb to the late 2010s). Looking at the study overall: Deep quantitative profiling of the T cell receptor repertoire was used in the study to follow responses to a trivalent subunit inactivated influenza vaccine.

On the study overall, not on this receptor specifically: It was suggested by the authors that each seasonal influenza vaccination may recruit only a limited number of new T cells.

Libraries were built with RT-PCR. TCRdb lists the instrument as Illumina HiSeq 2500. The public reads were reanalyzed by TCRdb: fastp trimming at Q25, MiXCR alignment, in-frame beta chains only. Duplicate CDR3 protein sequences are folded into a single record with the most common DNA and genes. Present in this sample are fewer than 700,000 distinct CDR3 sequences, under 15% of which were seen just once. Approximately 14% of the sample is in the top ten clones. This clonotype was counted only a few times. It has no known antigen specificity. Base qualities are not at hand, and no much larger clone is one base apart. The CDR3 numbers 14 residues from cysteine through phenylalanine. The entry retains the CDR3 DNA only, 42 bases that are in frame from base 1. As encoded in the germline V gene (reference sequence), CDR1 is SEHNR while CDR2 is FQNEAQ. Trimming removed 5 bases from V and 8 bases from J; the gene matches leave 8 bases unexplained.

In the paper's terms, the time point label means: around 42 days after influenza vaccine administration. The starting material was PBMCs from blood, obtained 40 to 50 days after vaccination. The sequence derives from a man over 45 who received an inactivated influenza vaccine. Donor details come from another sample of the same person, matched by shared clones. This sequence uses TRBV7-9 and TRBJ2-1; TRBD2 lines up with 8 middle nucleotides. The CDR3 corresponds to CASSREGREDEQFF. The bases are TGTGCCAGCAGCCGGGAGGGGCGGGAGGATGAGCAGTTCTTC.